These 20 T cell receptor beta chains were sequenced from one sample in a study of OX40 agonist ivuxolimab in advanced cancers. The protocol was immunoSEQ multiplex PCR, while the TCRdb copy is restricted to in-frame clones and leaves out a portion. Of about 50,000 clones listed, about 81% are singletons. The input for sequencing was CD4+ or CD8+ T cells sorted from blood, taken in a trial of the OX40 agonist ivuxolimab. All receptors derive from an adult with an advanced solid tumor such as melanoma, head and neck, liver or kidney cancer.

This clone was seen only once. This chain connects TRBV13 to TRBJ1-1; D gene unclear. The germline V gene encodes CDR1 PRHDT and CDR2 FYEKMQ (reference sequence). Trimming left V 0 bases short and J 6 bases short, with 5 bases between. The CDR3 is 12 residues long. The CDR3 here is CASSLGVAEAFF. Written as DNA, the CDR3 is TGTGCCAGCAGCTTAGGGGTGGCTGAAGCTTTCTTT.

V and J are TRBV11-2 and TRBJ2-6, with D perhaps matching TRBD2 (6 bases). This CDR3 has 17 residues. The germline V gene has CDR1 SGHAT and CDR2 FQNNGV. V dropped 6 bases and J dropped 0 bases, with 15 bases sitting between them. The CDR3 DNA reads TGTGCCAGCAGGCGCTACCCGACTAGCTCTGGGGCCAACGTCCTGACTTTC. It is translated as CASRRYPTSSGANVLTF.

CDR3 nucleotide sequence: TGTGCCAGCAGTTATTCTGGGCCTACAGATACGCAGTATTTT. The encoded protein is CASSYSGPTDTQYF. This chain joins TRBV6-6 and TRBJ2-3; D is uncertain. The germline V and J ends were trimmed by 3 bases and 3 bases, with 10 bases remaining between them. The CDR3 sequence is 14 residues long. The germline gives CDR1 MNHNY, CDR2 SVGAGI (reference sequence).

The DNA for the CDR3 is TGTGCCAGCAGCCCCCCCCTAGCGGGAGGGGCCAATGAGCAGTTCTTC. Translated: CASSPPLAGGANEQFF. V gene TRBV5-4 combines with J gene TRBJ2-1; 12 bases fit TRBD2. With 4 bases clipped from V and 6 bases from J, the junction kept 8 bases outside the gene matches. CDR1 SGHNT and CDR2 YYREEE come from the germline V gene (reference sequence). The CDR3 loop spans 16 amino acids.

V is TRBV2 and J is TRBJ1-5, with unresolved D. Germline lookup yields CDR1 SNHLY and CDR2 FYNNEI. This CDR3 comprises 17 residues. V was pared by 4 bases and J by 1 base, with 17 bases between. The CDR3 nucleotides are TGTGCCAGCAGTGGTCGTTCAGGATGGGGAAGCAATCAGCCCCAGCATTTT. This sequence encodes CASSGRSGWGSNQPQHF. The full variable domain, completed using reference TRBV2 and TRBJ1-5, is EPEVTQTPSHQVTQMGQEVILRCVPISNHLYFYWYRQILGQKVEFLVSFYNNEISEKSEIFDDQFSVERPDGSNFTLKIRSTKLEDSAMYFCASSGRSGWGSNQPQHFGDGTRLSIL.

CDR3 region: CASSYTYEQYF. CDR3 nucleotide sequence: TGTGCCAGCAGTTACACCTACGAGCAGTACTTC. This sequence joins TRBV7-9 and TRBJ2-7; no clear D gene. The germline V gene has CDR1 SEHNR and CDR2 FQNEAQ (reference sequence). The V end lost 6 bases, the J end lost 2 bases, and 5 bases lay between the germline ends. This CDR3 spans 11 amino acids.

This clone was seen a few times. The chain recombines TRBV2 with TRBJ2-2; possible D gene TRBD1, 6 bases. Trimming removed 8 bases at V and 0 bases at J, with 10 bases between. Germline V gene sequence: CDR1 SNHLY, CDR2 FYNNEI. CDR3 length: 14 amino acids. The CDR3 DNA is TGTGCCAGCGTCAGGGACACGAACACCGGGGAGCTGTTTTTT. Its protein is CASVRDTNTGELFF. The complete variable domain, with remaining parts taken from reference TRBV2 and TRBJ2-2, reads EPEVTQTPSHQVTQMGQEVILRCVPISNHLYFYWYRQILGQKVEFLVSFYNNEISEKSEIFDDQFSVERPDGSNFTLKIRSTKLEDSAMYFCASVRDTNTGELFFGEGSRLTVL.

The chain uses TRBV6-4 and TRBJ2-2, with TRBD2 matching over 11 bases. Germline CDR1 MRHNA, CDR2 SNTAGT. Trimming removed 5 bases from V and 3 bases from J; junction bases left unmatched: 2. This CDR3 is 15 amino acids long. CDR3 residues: CASSKLAGDTGELFF. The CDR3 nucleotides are TGTGCCAGCAGTAAACTAGCGGGAGACACCGGGGAGCTGTTTTTT.

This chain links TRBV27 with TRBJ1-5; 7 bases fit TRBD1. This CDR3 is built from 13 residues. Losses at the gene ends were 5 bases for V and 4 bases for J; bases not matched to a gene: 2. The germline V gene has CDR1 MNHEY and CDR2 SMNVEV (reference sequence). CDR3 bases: TGTGCCAGCAGTCTACAGGGGAATCAGCCCCAGCATTTT. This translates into CASSLQGNQPQHF.

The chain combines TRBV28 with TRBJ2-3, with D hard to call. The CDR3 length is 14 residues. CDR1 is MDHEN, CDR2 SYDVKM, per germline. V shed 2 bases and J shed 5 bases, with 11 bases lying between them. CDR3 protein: CASSLERVEDTQYF. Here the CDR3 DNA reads TGTGCCAGCAGTTTAGAAAGGGTGGAAGATACGCAGTATTTT.

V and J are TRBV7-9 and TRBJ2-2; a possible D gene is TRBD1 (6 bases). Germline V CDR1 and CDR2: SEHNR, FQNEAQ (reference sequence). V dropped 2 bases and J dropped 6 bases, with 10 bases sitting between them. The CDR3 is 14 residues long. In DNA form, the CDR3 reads TGTGCCAGCAGCTTAAGGGCAGGGGCCGGGGAGCTGTTTTTT. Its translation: CASSLRAGAGELFF.

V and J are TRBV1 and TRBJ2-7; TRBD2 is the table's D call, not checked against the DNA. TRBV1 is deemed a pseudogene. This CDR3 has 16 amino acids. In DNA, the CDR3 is TGCACCAGCAGCCAAGATAGGACTAGCGGGAGCTACGAGCAGTACTTC. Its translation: CTSSQDRTSGSYEQYF.

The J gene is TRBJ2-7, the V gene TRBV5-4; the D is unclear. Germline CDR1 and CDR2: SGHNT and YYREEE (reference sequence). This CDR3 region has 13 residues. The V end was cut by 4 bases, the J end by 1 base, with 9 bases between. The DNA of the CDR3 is TGTGCCAGCAGCCTCCCCCTATCCTACGAGCAGTACTTC. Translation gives CASSLPLSYEQYF.

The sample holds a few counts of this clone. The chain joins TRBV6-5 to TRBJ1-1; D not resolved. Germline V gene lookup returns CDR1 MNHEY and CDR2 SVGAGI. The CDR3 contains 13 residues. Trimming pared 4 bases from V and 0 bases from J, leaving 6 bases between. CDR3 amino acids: CASSLTVNTEAFF. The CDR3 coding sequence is TGTGCCAGCAGTTTGACGGTGAACACTGAAGCTTTCTTT.

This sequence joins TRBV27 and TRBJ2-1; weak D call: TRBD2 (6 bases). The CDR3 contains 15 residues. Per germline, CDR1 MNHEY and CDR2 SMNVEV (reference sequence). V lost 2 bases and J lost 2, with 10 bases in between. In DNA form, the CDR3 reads TGTGCCAGCAGTTTAATGTGGGGGGCCTACAATGAGCAGTTCTTC. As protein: CASSLMWGAYNEQFF.

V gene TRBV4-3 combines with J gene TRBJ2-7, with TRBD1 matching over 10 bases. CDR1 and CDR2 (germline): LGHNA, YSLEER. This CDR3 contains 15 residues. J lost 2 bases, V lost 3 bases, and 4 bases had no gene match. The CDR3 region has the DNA TGCGCCAGCAGCCAGGCCGGGACAGGGGCCTACGAGCAGTACTTC. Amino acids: CASSQAGTGAYEQYF.

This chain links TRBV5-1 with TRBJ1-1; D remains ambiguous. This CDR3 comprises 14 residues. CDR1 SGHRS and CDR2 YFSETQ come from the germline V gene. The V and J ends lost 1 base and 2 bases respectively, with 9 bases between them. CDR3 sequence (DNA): TGCGCCAGCAGCTTGCGGGTTTTAAACACTGAAGCTTTCTTT. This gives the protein CASSLRVLNTEAFF.

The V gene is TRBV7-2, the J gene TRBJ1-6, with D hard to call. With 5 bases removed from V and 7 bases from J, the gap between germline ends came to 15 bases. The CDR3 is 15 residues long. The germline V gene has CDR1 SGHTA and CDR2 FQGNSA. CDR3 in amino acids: CASSTIRGTNSPLHF. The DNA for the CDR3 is TGTGCCAGCAGCACAATACGGGGAACAAATTCACCCCTCCACTTT.

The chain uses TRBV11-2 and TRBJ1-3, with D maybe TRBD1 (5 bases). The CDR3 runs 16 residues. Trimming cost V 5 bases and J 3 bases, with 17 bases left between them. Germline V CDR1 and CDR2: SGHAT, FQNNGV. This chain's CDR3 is CASSITWGNFGNTIYF. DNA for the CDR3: TGTGCCAGCAGCATCACCTGGGGGAACTTTGGAAACACCATATATTTT.

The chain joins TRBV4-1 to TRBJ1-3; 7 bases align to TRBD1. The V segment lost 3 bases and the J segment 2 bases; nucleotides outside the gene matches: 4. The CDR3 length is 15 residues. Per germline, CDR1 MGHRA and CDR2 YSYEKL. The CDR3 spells CASSQETGTGNTIYF. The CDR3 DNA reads TGCGCCAGCAGCCAGGAGACAGGGACTGGAAACACCATATATTTT.